This record concerns one T cell receptor beta chain sequence. Antigen: not known. Original processing methods: Building a distant-metastasis classifier for papillary thyroid cancer drew on CDR3 differences across clinicopathological groups. TCRdb re-clonotyped the PCR reads through MiXCR. These V and J calls originate from TCRdb's pipeline instead of the authors' own analysis. The sample contains 25,000 to 35,000 clones, 4% of which appear only once. Patients underwent thyroid surgery, and none had received any treatment before it. This specimen comes from a study of metastatic and nonmetastatic thyroid tumors. Study-level background: Repertoires were compared across blood and tumor or nodule tissue from malignant and benign thyroid patients.

Study-wide findings and caveats: Relative to benign nodules, malignant thyroid tumors were reportedly characterized by significantly elevated TCR beta diversity in blood and tumor.

The TCR comes from a female donor with papillary thyroid cancer or a benign thyroid nodule (not recorded which). Some clones in this sample may be carry-over from other donors' samples. Specimen: blood.

The CDR3 spells CASSPNLGHGNVYTF. The CDR3 DNA is TGTGCCAGCAGCCCAAATCTGGGACATGGGAATGTCTACACCTTC. This sequence joins TRBV9 and TRBJ1-2, with D maybe TRBD1 (6 bases). This CDR3 spans 15 amino acids. Looked up from germline, CDR1 is SGDLS and CDR2 is YYNGEE. V shed 4 bases and J shed 10 bases, with 23 bases lying between them.